Each of the 23 T cell receptor beta chains below was sequenced from the same sample in a study of T cell responses to AZD1222 COVID-19 vaccine. Clones were sequenced by immunoSEQ multiplex PCR, and TCRdb holds only the in-frame ones, with some missing. The sample gives 45,000 to 55,000 clones, about 86% of which show up once; around 7.3% is in the top ten. This sample comprised peripheral blood, obtained 28 days after the second AZD1222 dose. Source of these receptors: an adult who received the AZD1222 COVID-19 vaccine.

The chain couples TRBV20-1 to TRBJ2-1; 14 bases are shared with TRBD2. Trimming cost V 3 bases and J 7 bases; bases outside gene matches: 5. The V gene's germline CDR1 is DFQATT and CDR2 SNEGSKA (reference sequence). The CDR3 sequence is 15 residues long. CDR3 protein: CSASRTSGRLNEQFF. The CDR3 DNA sequence: TGCAGTGCTAGTAGGACTAGCGGGAGGCTGAATGAGCAGTTCTTC.

This rearrangement joins TRBV9 to TRBJ2-7; TRBD1 matches 8 bases. Losses at the gene ends were 0 bases for V and 5 bases for J; bases not matched to a gene: 16. CDR3 length equals 18 residues. The V gene's germline CDR1 is SGDLS and CDR2 YYNGEE. Here the CDR3 DNA reads TGTGCCAGCAGCGTAGATGGGGCTACAGGGGGTACCTGGGACGAGCAGTACTTC. Residues: CASSVDGATGGTWDEQYF.

This chain links TRBV7-2 with TRBJ1-5; D uncertain. The CDR3 is 13 residues long. Trimming removed 0 bases from V and 3 bases from J, with 3 bases in between. Germline lookup yields CDR1 SGHTA and CDR2 FQGNSA. Here the CDR3 reads CASSLAYNQPQHF. In DNA form, the CDR3 reads TGTGCCAGCAGCTTAGCCTACAATCAGCCCCAGCATTTT.

The chain has TRBV2 and TRBJ2-1; 10 positions match TRBD2. Per the germline V gene, CDR1 is SNHLY and CDR2 is FYNNEI. CDR3 size: 14 residues. V dropped 2 bases and J dropped 9; count of bases not matched to a gene: 4. Written as DNA, the CDR3 is TGTGCCAGCAGTGAAAGCGGGAGGGCCAGTGAGCAGTTCTTC. Amino acids: CASSESGRASEQFF.

The chain couples TRBV7-9 to TRBJ1-2, with D hard to call. The V and J ends lost 2 bases and 8 bases respectively, with 9 bases between them. Per germline, CDR1 SEHNR and CDR2 FQNEAQ (reference sequence). This CDR3 region has 12 residues. The DNA for the CDR3 is TGTGCCAGCAGCTTAAACGCAGCCGGCTACACCTTC. It specifies CASSLNAAGYTF.

This rearrangement joins TRBV28 to TRBJ2-7; a possible D gene is TRBD1 (6 bases). CDR1 is MDHEN and CDR2 is SYDVKM in the germline V gene. The CDR3 extends over 14 amino acids. Trimming removed 0 bases from V and 4 bases from J, with 10 bases in between. CDR3 DNA sequence: TGTGCCAGCAGTTTATGGCAGGGGCGGTACGAGCAGTACTTC. It specifies CASSLWQGRYEQYF. The full variable domain, its missing parts supplied by reference TRBV28 and TRBJ2-7, is DVKVTQSSRYLVKRTGEKVFLECVQDMDHENMFWYRQDPGLGLRLIYFSYDVKMKEKGDIPEGYSVSREKKERFSLILESASTNQTSMYLCASSLWQGRYEQYFGPGTRLTVT.

The rearrangement uses TRBV18 and TRBJ2-2; D assignment may be TRBD1 or TRBD2 (5 bases each). Trimming left V 2 bases short and J 4 bases short, with 14 bases between. This CDR3 region has 16 residues. CDR1 is KGHSH and CDR2 is LQKENI in the germline V gene. This CDR3 is CASSPSPRDLTGELFF. In nucleotides, the CDR3 is TGTGCCAGCTCACCAAGCCCCAGGGACCTCACCGGGGAGCTGTTTTTT.

The V and J genes are TRBV27 and TRBJ1-2, with 11 positions matching TRBD1. V dropped 6 bases and J dropped 4; count of bases not matched to a gene: 7. CDR1 and CDR2 (germline): MNHEY, SMNVEV (reference sequence). The CDR3 is 15 amino acids. CDR3 sequence reads: CASRQPGTGGYGYTF. For the CDR3, the DNA is TGTGCCAGCAGACAGCCCGGGACAGGGGGCTATGGCTACACCTTC.

V and J are TRBV3-1 (or the pseudogene TRBV3-2) and TRBJ2-3, with 7 nucleotides matching TRBD2. The V gene's germline CDR1 is LGHDT and CDR2 YNNKEL (reference sequence). The CDR3 loop spans 14 amino acids. Trimming at V came to 6 bases and at J to 2 bases, leaving 5 bases not matched to a gene. The CDR3 nucleotides are TGTGCCAGCAGTCCAACTAGCGACACAGATACGCAGTATTTT. It yields the protein CASSPTSDTDTQYF.

The chain couples TRBV7-2 to TRBJ2-5; 10 bases line up with TRBD1. V lost 3 bases to trimming and J lost 5 bases; unmatched junction nucleotides: 3. The CDR3 runs to 14 residues. The germline CDR1 and CDR2 sequences are SGHTA and FQGNSA. The CDR3 region is CASSFDRGPETQYF. For the CDR3, the DNA is TGTGCCAGCAGCTTCGACAGGGGGCCTGAGACCCAGTACTTC.

The chain has TRBV21-1 and TRBJ2-5; TRBD2, the D gene given by the table, was not confirmed from the DNA. TRBV21-1 is a documented pseudogene. The CDR3 is made up of 18 amino acids. For the CDR3, the DNA is TGTGCCAGCAGCAAAGCTACGACTAGCGGGTCCCATCAAGAGACCCAGTACTTC. This encodes CASSKATTSGSHQETQYF.

The chain links TRBV7-8 to TRBJ2-7, with D possibly TRBD2 on 5 matching bases. Trimming took off 2 bases at V and 2 bases at J, with 13 bases between the two ends. Per the germline V gene, CDR1 is SGHVS and CDR2 is FQNEAQ. The CDR3 is 15 residues long. The CDR3 reads CASSLLDSATYEQYF. As DNA, the CDR3 is TGTGCCAGCAGCTTACTTGATAGCGCCACCTACGAGCAGTACTTC.

V is TRBV5-4 and J is TRBJ2-3; no definite D call. Germline V CDR1 and CDR2: SGHNT, YYREEE (reference sequence). This CDR3 is 15 amino acids long. Trimming shortened V by 0 bases and J by 0 bases, and 8 bases separated the two germline ends. The CDR3 sequence is CASSLVRQSTDTQYF. The CDR3 DNA sequence: TGTGCCAGCAGCTTGGTGAGGCAGAGCACAGATACGCAGTATTTT.

This clone was seen a handful of times. This chain links TRBV19 with TRBJ2-2; a weak D match, TRBD1 (5 bases). The CDR3 extends over 14 amino acids. V gave up 9 bases and J gave up 1 base, with 12 bases separating them. The V gene's germline CDR1 is LNHDA and CDR2 SQIVND (reference sequence). The CDR3 DNA sequence: TGTGCCAGCCAGGGATCACAGAACACCGGGGAGCTGTTTTTT. Protein: CASQGSQNTGELFF.

V usage is TRBV7-2 and J usage is TRBJ2-2; D gene unclear. The CDR3 contains 14 residues. V was cut by 1 base and J by 5 bases, with 8 bases left in between. Germline V lookup: CDR1 SGHTA, CDR2 FQGNSA. CDR3 nucleotides: TGTGCCAGCAGCTTAGAGCAGATTACCGGGGAGCTGTTTTTT. Its protein product is CASSLEQITGELFF. The full variable domain, completed using reference TRBV7-2 and TRBJ2-2, is GAGVSQSPSNKVTEKGKDVELRCDPISGHTALYWYRQSLGQGLEFLIYFQGNSAPDKSGLPSDRFSAERTGGSVSTLTIQRTQQEDSAVYLCASSLEQITGELFFGEGSRLTVL.

This clone was recorded a few times. The chain joins TRBV3-1 (or the pseudogene TRBV3-2) to TRBJ1-1, with D unresolved. Germline CDR1 and CDR2: LGHDT and YNNKEL (reference sequence). The CDR3 runs to 11 residues. The ends were cut back, 0 bases at V and 10 bases at J, with 6 bases in the middle. The CDR3 is CASSQERVAFF. CDR3 coding DNA: TGTGCCAGCAGCCAAGAGAGGGTAGCTTTCTTT.

Of note for this clone: Other nucleotide sequences from this sample produce the same CDR3. J is TRBJ1-6 and V is TRBV19; D is perhaps TRBD1 (6 bases). The CDR3 spans 15 residues. V was trimmed by 4 bases and J by 13 bases, leaving 20 bases between them. CDR1 is LNHDA and CDR2 is SQIVND in the germline V gene (reference sequence). CDR3 loop: CASSNRPDSGSPLHF. The CDR3 bases are TGTGCCAGTAGTAATCGACCGGACAGCGGGTCTCCCCTCCACTTT.

The rearrangement links TRBV11-3 to TRBJ2-1; 7 bases align to TRBD1. Germline trimming cut 3 bases from V and 4 bases from J; bases unmatched to any gene: 0. Germline loops: CDR1 SGHNT, CDR2 YENEEA. This CDR3 has 13 residues. CDR3 residues: CASSLDRYNEQFF. DNA for the CDR3: TGTGCCAGCAGCTTGGACAGGTACAATGAGCAGTTCTTC.

The chain uses TRBV5-4 and TRBJ1-2; 7 positions agree with TRBD1. The CDR3 consists of 13 residues. V was clipped by 4 bases and J by 7 bases; unmatched bases: 7. CDR1 and CDR2 (germline): SGHNT, YYREEE (reference sequence). The CDR3 region is CASSPDRELGYTF. Written as DNA, the CDR3 is TGTGCCAGCAGCCCCGACAGGGAGCTTGGCTACACCTTC.

This clone was detected once. Written as DNA, the CDR3 is TGCGCCAGCAGCCGAGGACAGGGAATGGATGGGGCCAACGTCCTGACTTTC. This gives the protein CASSRGQGMDGANVLTF. The V and J genes are TRBV4-1 and TRBJ2-6; the match to TRBD1 covers 8 bases. The CDR3 length is 17 residues. The V segment lost 4 bases and the J segment 3 bases; nucleotides outside the gene matches: 8. Looked up from germline, CDR1 is MGHRA and CDR2 is YSYEKL.

The V call is TRBV11-2, the J call TRBJ2-7; TRBD1 is a possible D gene (6 bases). This CDR3 has 16 amino acids. The V gene lost 2 bases and the J gene lost 0 bases, with 14 bases spanning the gap. Germline CDR1 SGHAT, CDR2 FQNNGV. CDR3 DNA: TGTGCCAGCAGCTTAATGTCAGGGGAAAGCTCCTACGAGCAGTACTTC. The encoded protein is CASSLMSGESSYEQYF.

The chain combines TRBV29-1 with TRBJ2-2; D is unclear. CDR3 length equals 14 residues. The germline CDR1 and CDR2 sequences are SQVTM and ANQGSEA. V dropped 2 bases and J dropped 1 base, with 8 bases sitting between them. CDR3 sequence reads: CSVEKGVNTGELFF. Written as DNA, the CDR3 is TGCAGCGTTGAAAAAGGAGTGAACACCGGGGAGCTGTTTTTT.

The rearrangement joins TRBV6-5 to TRBJ2-1; weak D call: TRBD1 (5 bases). This CDR3 region has 15 residues. Germline V lookup: CDR1 MNHEY, CDR2 SVGAGI. V was trimmed by 6 bases and J by 0 bases, leaving 12 bases between them. Here the CDR3 reads CASSPTGNSYNEQFF. CDR3 sequence (DNA): TGTGCCAGCAGCCCCACAGGCAACTCCTACAATGAGCAGTTCTTC.